This T cell receptor (beta chain) was identified in a study of blood T cell repertoires in COVID-19. The CDR3 loop spans 14 amino acids. The germline V and J ends were trimmed by 2 bases and 2 bases, with 7 bases remaining between them. Germline assignment: CDR1 SGHRS and CDR2 YFSETQ. This table comes from immunoSEQ multiplex PCR, and its TCRdb copy is limited to in-frame clones, with some not included. The sample lists some 320,000 clones; roughly nine tenths were seen once. The chain employs TRBV5-1 and TRBJ2-2; D call uncertain. The material sequenced was PBMCs or T cells enriched from blood (not recorded which). The TCR sequence derives from a man aged 60-69 years who had recovered from COVID-19. The CDR3 DNA follows: TGCGCCAGCAGCTTTTACACCAACACCGGGGAGCTGTTTTTT. It codes for CASSFYTNTGELFF.